This is a list of T cell receptor beta chains from one sample in a study of T-cell reconstitution after alpha-beta-depleted transplantation in children. TCRdb recomputed calls from the PCR reads with MiXCR, one row per CDR3 protein. The sample consists of about 120,000 distinct CDR3 sequences, roughly 23% of them appearing once. The sequencing here drew on PBMCs, mostly from graft donor cells, taken 180 days after TCRalphabeta/CD19-depleted stem cell transplant. These receptors were taken from a male patient aged 2 to 10 who had a stem cell transplant for chronic granulomatous disease, so the T cells may come from the graft donor. The conserved cysteine and the conserved F or W are not part of the CDR3 here. The order of the fields is V gene, J gene, D gene, CDR3 protein. A D gene is named only where the DNA matches it firmly.

>TRBV6-5|TRBJ1-1|-
ASSLGQGYTEAF
>TRBV2|TRBJ2-7|-
ASSNRLGVYEQY
>TRBV25-1|TRBJ1-6|-
ASSEFILASPLH
>TRBV5-1|TRBJ2-7|-
ASSMGTAREQY
>TRBV7-3|TRBJ2-1|TRBD2
AIRGTSGGPSSYNEQF
>TRBV27|TRBJ2-3|-
ASSPLRMSTDTQY
>TRBV29-1|TRBJ2-1|-
SVDSVNEQF
>TRBV9|TRBJ2-7|-
ASSVDSIEQY
>TRBV20-1|TRBJ2-1|TRBD2
SAIAGGPENEQF
>TRBV12-3/TRBV12-4|TRBJ2-3|-
ASTPGAGHTQY
>TRBV24-1|TRBJ2-1|TRBD2
ATSAGTSGLNEQF
>TRBV19|TRBJ2-6|-
ASSKSGTTGANVLT
>TRBV7-6|TRBJ2-1|-
ASSQRGDEQF
>TRBV29-1|TRBJ1-5|TRBD1
SVGQGRDQPQH
>TRBV18|TRBJ2-1|TRBD1
ASSPRTGTNEQF
>TRBV20-1|TRBJ2-7|TRBD2
SARPSGSVREQY
>TRBV12-3/TRBV12-4|TRBJ2-2|-
ASSPPYYTGELF
>TRBV7-2|TRBJ2-7|TRBD2
ASSLGASGVNEQY
>TRBV20-1|TRBJ2-1|-
SATWNEQF
>TRBV29-1|TRBJ2-3|-
SVTPSTDTQY
>TRBV20-1|TRBJ1-5|TRBD1
SARRDSTMSNQPQH
>TRBV12-3/TRBV12-4|TRBJ2-7|-
ASRSLAREQY
>TRBV4-2|TRBJ2-7|-
ASSQDQGPSYEQY
>TRBV20-1|TRBJ2-1|-
SASSLPYNEQF
>TRBV5-1|TRBJ1-2|-
ASSLQEGRYGYT
>TRBV5-1|TRBJ2-7|-
ASSLELPGLKMEEQY
>TRBV5-1|TRBJ2-3|TRBD2
ASSLGTSGITDTQY
>TRBV28|TRBJ2-7|TRBD2
ARAMDSLRVAGVEQY
>TRBV29-1|TRBJ1-5|-
SVGGAHNQPQH
>TRBV28|TRBJ2-1|TRBD2
ASSSGDHNEQF
>TRBV11-2|TRBJ2-7|-
ASSEVYEQY
>TRBV20-1|TRBJ2-7|TRBD2
SARMGGLGPYEQY
>TRBV12-3/TRBV12-4|TRBJ1-4|-
ASRRDGPNEKLF
>TRBV7-2|TRBJ2-3|-
ASSHPGGVGNTQY
>TRBV20-1|TRBJ2-7|TRBD1
SAAGTGPYEQY
>TRBV5-1|TRBJ2-1|-
ASSVGTLSSYNEQF
>TRBV29-1|TRBJ2-5|-
SVEGGSQETQY
>TRBV7-2|TRBJ1-2|TRBD1
ASSLGIPGQGDYGYT
>TRBV20-1|TRBJ1-2|TRBD1
SARTQTGGDFYGYT
>TRBV12-3/TRBV12-4|TRBJ2-7|-
ASSPDSGYEQY
>TRBV10-3|TRBJ1-1|-
AISHGGGAF
>TRBV12-3/TRBV12-4|TRBJ2-7|TRBD1
ASSSYGTGPSYEQY
>TRBV20-1|TRBJ2-7|-
SATHRRDEQY
>TRBV20-1|TRBJ2-7|-
SARDRLAMY
>TRBV5-1|TRBJ2-5|-
ASRDQETQY
>TRBV20-1|TRBJ1-2|-
SANPDSRAMGYT
>TRBV5-1|TRBJ2-7|TRBD1
ASSVGQGDYHEQY
>TRBV28|TRBJ2-5|-
ASSLYSPGDPQY
>TRBV7-2|TRBJ1-4|-
ASSLTGPLREKLF
>TRBV4-2|TRBJ2-3|TRBD2
ASSPSGLAGQTDTQY
>TRBV20-1|TRBJ2-6|-
SARVGGGRGANVLT